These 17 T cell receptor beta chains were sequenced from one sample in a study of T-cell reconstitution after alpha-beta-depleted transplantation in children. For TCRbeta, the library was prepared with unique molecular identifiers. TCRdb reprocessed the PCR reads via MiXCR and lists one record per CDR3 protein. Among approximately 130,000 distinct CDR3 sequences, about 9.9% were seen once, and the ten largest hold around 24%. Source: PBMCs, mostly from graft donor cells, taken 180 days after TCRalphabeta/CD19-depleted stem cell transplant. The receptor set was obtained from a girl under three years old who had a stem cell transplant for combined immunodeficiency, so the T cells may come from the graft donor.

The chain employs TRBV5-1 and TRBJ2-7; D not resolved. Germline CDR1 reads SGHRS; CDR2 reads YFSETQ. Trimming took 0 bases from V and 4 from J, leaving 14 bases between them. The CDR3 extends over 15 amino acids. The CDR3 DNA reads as TGCGCCAGCAGCTTGGGCCACAGTAACCCTTACGAGCAGTACTTC. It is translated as CASSLGHSNPYEQYF.

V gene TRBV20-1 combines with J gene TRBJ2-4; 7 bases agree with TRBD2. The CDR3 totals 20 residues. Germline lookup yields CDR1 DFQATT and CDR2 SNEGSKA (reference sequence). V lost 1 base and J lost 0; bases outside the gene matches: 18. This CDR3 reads CSARVRGEGISLIAKNIQYF. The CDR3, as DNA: TGCAGTGCTAGAGTCCGGGGGGAAGGTATTTCCTTAATAGCCAAAAACATTCAGTACTTC.

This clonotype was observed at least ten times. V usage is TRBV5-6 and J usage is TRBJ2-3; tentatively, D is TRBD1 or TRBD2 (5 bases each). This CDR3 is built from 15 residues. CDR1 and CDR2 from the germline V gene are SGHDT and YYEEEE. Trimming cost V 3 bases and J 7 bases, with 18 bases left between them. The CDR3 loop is CASSWYRGQMNTQYF. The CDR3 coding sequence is TGTGCCAGCAGCTGGTACCGGGGCCAAATGAATACGCAGTATTTT.

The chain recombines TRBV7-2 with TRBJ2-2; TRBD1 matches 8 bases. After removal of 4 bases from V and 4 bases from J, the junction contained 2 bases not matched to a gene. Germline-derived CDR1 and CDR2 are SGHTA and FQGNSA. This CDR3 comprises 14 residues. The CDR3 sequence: CASSSQGATGELFF. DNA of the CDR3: TGTGCCAGCAGCTCGCAGGGGGCCACCGGGGAGCTGTTTTTT.

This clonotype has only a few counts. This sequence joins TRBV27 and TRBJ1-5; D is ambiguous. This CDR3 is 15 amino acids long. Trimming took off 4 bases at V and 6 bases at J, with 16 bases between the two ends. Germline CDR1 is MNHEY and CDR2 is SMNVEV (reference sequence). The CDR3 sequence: CASSSSWGAGQPQHF. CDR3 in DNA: TGTGCCAGCAGTTCGTCATGGGGAGCGGGTCAGCCCCAGCATTTT.

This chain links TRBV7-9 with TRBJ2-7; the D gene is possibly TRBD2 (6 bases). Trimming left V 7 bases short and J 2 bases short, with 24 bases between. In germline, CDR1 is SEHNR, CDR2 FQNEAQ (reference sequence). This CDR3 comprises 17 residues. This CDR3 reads CASTNTRRGRLPYEQYF. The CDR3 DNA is TGTGCCAGCACCAATACAAGGAGGGGCAGACTCCCCTACGAGCAGTACTTC.

CDR3 DNA: TGTGCCATCAGTGGGAGTAATTCACCCCTCCACTTT. This gives the protein CAISGSNSPLHF. The J gene is TRBJ1-6, the V gene TRBV10-3; D remains unclear. The CDR3 totals 12 residues. Trimming took 4 bases from V and 6 from J, leaving 4 bases between them. Germline V gene sequence: CDR1 ENHRY, CDR2 SYGVKD.

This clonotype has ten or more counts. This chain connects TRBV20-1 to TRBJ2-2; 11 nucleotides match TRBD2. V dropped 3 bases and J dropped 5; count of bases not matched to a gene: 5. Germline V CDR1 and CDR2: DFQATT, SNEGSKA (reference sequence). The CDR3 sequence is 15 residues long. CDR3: CSASQASGRTGELFF. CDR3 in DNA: TGCAGTGCTAGTCAAGCTAGCGGGAGGACCGGGGAGCTGTTTTTT.

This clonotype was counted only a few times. DNA for the CDR3: TGTGCCAGCAGTAGTGGCGGGACAGGGGGCTACGAGCAGTACTTC. Amino acids: CASSSGGTGGYEQYF. The chain joins TRBV12-3 or TRBV12-4 to TRBJ2-7, with TRBD1 matching 11 bases. The V segment lost 5 bases and the J segment 3 bases; nucleotides outside the gene matches: 6. The CDR3 extends over 15 amino acids.

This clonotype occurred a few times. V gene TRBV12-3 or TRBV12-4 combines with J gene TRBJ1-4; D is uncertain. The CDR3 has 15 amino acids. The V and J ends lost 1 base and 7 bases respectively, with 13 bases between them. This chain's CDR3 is CASSLVGGSSEKLFF. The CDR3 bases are TGTGCCAGCAGTTTAGTAGGTGGTAGTAGTGAAAAACTGTTTTTT.

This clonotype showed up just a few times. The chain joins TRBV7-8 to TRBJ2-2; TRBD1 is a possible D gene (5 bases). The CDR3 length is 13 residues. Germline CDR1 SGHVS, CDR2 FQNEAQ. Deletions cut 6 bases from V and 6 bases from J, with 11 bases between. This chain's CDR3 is CASSFRVAGELFF. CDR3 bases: TGTGCCAGCAGTTTCAGGGTCGCCGGGGAGCTGTTTTTT.

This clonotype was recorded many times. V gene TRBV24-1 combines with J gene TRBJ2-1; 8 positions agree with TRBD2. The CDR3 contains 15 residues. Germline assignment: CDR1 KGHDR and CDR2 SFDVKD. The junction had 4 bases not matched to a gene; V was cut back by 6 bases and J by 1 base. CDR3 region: CATSRSGSSYNEQFF. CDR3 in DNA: TGTGCCACCAGTAGAAGCGGGAGTTCCTACAATGAGCAGTTCTTC.

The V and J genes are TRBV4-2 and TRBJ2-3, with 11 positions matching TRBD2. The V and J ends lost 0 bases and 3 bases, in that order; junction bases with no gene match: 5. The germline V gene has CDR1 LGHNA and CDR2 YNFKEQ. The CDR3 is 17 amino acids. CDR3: CASSQERSGGATDTQYF. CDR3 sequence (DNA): TGTGCCAGCAGCCAAGAACGTAGCGGGGGGGCGACAGATACGCAGTATTTT.

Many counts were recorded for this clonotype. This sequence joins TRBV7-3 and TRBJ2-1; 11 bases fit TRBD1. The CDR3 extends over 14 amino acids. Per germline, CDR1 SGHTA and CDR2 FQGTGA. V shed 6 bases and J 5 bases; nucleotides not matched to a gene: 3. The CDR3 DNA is TGTGCCAGCAGTAGGACAGGGGGCCACAATGAGCAGTTCTTC. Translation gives CASSRTGGHNEQFF.

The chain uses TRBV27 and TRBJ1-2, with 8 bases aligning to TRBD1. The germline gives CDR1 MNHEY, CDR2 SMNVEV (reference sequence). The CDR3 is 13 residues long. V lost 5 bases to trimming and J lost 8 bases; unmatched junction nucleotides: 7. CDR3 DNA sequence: TGTGCCAGCAGTGTTCAGGGGGCAGGCGGCTACACCTTC. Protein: CASSVQGAGGYTF.

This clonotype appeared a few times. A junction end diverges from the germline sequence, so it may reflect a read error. CDR3 bases: TGTGCCAGCAGTGAGGTTTGGACTAGCGGGAGTCGTAGCTTC. Translating it yields CASSEVWTSGSRSF. This chain links TRBV6-1 with TRBJ2-7; 13 positions match TRBD2. Germline-derived CDR1 and CDR2 are MNHNS and SASEGT. CDR3 length equals 14 residues.

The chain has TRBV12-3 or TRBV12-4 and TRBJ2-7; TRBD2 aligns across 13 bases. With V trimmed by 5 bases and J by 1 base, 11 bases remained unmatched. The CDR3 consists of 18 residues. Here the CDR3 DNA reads TGTGCCAGCAGTGCCCGACTAGCGGGGGGCCTTGGGTCCTACGAGCAGTACTTC. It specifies CASSARLAGGLGSYEQYF.